The source of this TCR beta chain is a study of OX40 agonist ivuxolimab in advanced cancers. The germline CDR1 and CDR2 sequences are KGHSY and FQNENV. Trimming removed 0 bases from V and 2 bases from J, with 17 bases in between. This CDR3 has 17 residues. Method: immunoSEQ multiplex PCR; TCRdb's copy keeps in-frame clones and lacks some. The table records about 40,000 clones, about 89% of them present only once. The source material was CD4+ or CD8+ T cells sorted from blood, sampled in a trial of the OX40 agonist ivuxolimab. V is TRBV16 and J is TRBJ2-7; D may be TRBD1 or TRBD2 (5 bases each). The sequence was obtained from an adult with an advanced solid tumor such as melanoma, head and neck, liver or kidney cancer. CDR3 amino acids: CASSQSGSGTGAYEQYF. The CDR3 DNA is TGTGCCAGCAGCCAATCCGGATCCGGGACCGGGGCCTACGAGCAGTACTTC. Full variable domain (rest looked up from reference TRBV16 and TRBJ2-7): GEEVAQTPKHLVRGEGQKAKLYCAPIKGHSYVFWYQQVLKNEFKFLISFQNENVFDETGMPKERFSAKCLPNSPCSLEIQATKLEDSAVYFCASSQSGSGTGAYEQYFGPGTRLTVT.